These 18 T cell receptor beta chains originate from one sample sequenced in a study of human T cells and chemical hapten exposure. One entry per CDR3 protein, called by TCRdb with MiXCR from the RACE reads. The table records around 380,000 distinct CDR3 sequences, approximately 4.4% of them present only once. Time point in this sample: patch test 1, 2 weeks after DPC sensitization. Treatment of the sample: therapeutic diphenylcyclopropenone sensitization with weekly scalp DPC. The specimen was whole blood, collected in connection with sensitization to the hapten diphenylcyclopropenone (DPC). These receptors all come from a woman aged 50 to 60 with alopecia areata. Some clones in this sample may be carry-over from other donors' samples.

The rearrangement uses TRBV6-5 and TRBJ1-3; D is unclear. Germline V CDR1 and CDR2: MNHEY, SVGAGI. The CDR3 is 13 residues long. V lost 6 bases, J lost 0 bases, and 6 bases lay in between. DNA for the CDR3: TGTGCCAGCAGACGTATCTCTGGAAACACCATATATTTT. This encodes CASRRISGNTIYF.

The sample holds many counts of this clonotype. For the CDR3, the DNA is TGCAGCGTTGAAGGGGAAGGCACTGAAGCTTTCTTT. Protein sequence: CSVEGEGTEAFF. This chain connects TRBV29-1 to TRBJ1-1; D gene ambiguous. Trimming took 1 base from V and 4 from J, leaving 7 bases between them. The CDR3 totals 12 residues. The germline V gene has CDR1 SQVTM and CDR2 ANQGSEA.

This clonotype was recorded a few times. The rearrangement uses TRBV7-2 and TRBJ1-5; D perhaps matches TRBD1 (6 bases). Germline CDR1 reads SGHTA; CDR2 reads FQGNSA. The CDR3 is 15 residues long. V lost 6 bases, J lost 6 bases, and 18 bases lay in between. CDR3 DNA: TGTGCCAGCAGTTCAGGGGCGATGCGGGGTCAGCCCCAGCATTTT. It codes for CASSSGAMRGQPQHF. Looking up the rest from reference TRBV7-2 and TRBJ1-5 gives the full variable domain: GAGVSQSPSNKVTEKGKDVELRCDPISGHTALYWYRQSLGQGLEFLIYFQGNSAPDKSGLPSDRFSAERTGGSVSTLTIQRTQQEDSAVYLCASSSGAMRGQPQHFGDGTRLSIL.

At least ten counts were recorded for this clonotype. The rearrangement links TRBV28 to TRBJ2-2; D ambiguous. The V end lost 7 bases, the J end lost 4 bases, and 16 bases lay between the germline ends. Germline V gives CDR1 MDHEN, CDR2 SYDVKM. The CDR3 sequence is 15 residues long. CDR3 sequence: CASTLSLDLTGELFF. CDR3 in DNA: TGTGCCAGCACCCTGTCGCTAGACCTCACCGGGGAGCTGTTTTTT. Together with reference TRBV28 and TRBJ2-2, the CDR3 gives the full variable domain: DVKVTQSSRYLVKRTGEKVFLECVQDMDHENMFWYRQDPGLGLRLIYFSYDVKMKEKGDIPEGYSVSREKKERFSLILESASTNQTSMYLCASTLSLDLTGELFFGEGSRLTVL.

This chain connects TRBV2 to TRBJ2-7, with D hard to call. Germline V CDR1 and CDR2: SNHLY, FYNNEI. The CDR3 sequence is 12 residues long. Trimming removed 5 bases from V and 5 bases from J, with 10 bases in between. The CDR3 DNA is TGTGCCAGCAGTACTGAAAGCCACGAGCAGTACTTC. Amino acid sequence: CASSTESHEQYF.

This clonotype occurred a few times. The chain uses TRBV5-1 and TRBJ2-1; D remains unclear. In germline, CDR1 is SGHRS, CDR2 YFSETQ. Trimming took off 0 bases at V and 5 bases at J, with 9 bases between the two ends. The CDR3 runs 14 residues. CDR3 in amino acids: CASSLGQDHNEQFF. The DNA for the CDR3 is TGCGCCAGCAGCTTGGGGCAGGACCACAATGAGCAGTTCTTC.

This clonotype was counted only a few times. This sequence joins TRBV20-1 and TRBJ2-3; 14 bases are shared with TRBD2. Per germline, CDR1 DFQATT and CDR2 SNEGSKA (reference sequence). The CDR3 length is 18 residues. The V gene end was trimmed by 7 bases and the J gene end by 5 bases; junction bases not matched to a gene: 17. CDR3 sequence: CSVMLENRGLAGGDTQYF. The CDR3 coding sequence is TGCAGTGTAATGCTAGAAAACAGAGGACTAGCGGGAGGAGATACGCAGTATTTT.

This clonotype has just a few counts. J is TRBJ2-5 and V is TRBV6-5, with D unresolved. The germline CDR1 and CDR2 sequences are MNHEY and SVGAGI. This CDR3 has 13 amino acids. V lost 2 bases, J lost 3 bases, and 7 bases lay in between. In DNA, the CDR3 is TGTGCCAGCAGTTACGCCGGAGAAGAGACCCAGTACTTC. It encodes CASSYAGEETQYF.

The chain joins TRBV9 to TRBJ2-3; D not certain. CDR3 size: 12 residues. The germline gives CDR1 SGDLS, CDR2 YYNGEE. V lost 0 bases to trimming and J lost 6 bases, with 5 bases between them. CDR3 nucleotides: TGTGCCAGCAGCGTAGGAATCGATACGCAGTATTTT. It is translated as CASSVGIDTQYF.

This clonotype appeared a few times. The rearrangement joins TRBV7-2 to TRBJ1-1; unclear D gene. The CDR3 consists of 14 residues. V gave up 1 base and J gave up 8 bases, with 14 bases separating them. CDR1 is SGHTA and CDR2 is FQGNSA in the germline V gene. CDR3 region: CASSLDPGYKEAFF. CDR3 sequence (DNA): TGTGCCAGCAGCTTAGATCCGGGATACAAAGAAGCTTTCTTT. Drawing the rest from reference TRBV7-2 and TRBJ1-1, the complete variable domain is GAGVSQSPSNKVTEKGKDVELRCDPISGHTALYWYRQSLGQGLEFLIYFQGNSAPDKSGLPSDRFSAERTGGSVSTLTIQRTQQEDSAVYLCASSLDPGYKEAFFGQGTRLTVV.

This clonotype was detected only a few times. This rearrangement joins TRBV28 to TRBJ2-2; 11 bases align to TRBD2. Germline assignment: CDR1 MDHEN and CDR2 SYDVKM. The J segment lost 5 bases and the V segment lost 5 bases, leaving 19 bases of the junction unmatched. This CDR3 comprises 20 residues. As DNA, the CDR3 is TGTGCCAGCAGTCCCCCCCCTAGCGGGAGGCCCTCTCCGGGGACCGGGGAGCTGTTTTTT. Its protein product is CASSPPPSGRPSPGTGELFF.

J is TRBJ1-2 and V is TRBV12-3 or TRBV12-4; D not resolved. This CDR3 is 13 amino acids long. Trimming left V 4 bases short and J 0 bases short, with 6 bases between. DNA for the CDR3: TGTGCCAGCAGTTCGCGACCTAACTATGGCTACACCTTC. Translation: CASSSRPNYGYTF.

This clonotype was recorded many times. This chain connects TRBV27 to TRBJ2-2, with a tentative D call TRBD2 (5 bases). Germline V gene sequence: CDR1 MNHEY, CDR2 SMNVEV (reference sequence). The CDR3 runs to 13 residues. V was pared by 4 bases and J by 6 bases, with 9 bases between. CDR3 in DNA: TGTGCCAGCAGTTGGGCGGGCCCCGGGGAGCTGTTTTTT. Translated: CASSWAGPGELFF.

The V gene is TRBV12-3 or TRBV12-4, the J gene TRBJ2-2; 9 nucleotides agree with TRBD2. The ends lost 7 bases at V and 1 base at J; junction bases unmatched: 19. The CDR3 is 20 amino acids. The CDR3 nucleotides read TGTGCCAGCATTCTACTCTGGGCGGGAGGGCCATTGGGGAACACCGGGGAGCTGTTTTTT. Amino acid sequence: CASILLWAGGPLGNTGELFF.

CDR3 nucleotides: TGTGCCAGCAGGGAGACAATCCCGCCATATGGCTACACCTTC. This gives the protein CASRETIPPYGYTF. The gene calls are TRBV6-2 or TRBV6-3 and TRBJ1-2; D unclear. The CDR3 runs to 14 residues. CDR1 MNHEY and CDR2 SVGEGT come from the germline V gene. Deletions cut 6 bases from V and 5 bases from J, with 16 bases between.

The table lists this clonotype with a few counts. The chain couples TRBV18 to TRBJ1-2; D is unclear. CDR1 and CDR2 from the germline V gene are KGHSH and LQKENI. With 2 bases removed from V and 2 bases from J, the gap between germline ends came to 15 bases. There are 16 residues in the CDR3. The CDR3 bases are TGTGCCAGCTCACCAAATCTTGAGCGTCCGAACTATGGCTACACCTTC. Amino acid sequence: CASSPNLERPNYGYTF.

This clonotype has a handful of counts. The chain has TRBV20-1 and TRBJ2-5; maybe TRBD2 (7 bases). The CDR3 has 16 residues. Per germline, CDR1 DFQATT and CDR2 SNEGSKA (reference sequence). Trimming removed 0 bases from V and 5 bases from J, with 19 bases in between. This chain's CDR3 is CSARDGITGGGETQYF. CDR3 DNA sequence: TGCAGTGCTAGAGATGGGATAACGGGGGGCGGGGAGACCCAGTACTTC.

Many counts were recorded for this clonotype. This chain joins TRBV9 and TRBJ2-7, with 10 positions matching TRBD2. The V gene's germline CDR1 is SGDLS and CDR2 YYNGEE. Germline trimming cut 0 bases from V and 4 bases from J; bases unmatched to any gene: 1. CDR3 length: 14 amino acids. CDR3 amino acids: CASSVGLAGYEQYF. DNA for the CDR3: TGTGCCAGCAGCGTAGGACTAGCGGGTTACGAGCAGTACTTC.